This T cell receptor (beta chain) was captured in a study of control samples from healthy donors and cancer patients. The assay was immunoSEQ multiplex PCR, and TCRdb's table has in-frame clones only and misses some. Of about 20,000 clones listed, 85% to 90% were seen once; the top ten hold 25% to 40%. In germline, CDR1 is SGHNT, CDR2 YYREEE (reference sequence). This CDR3 spans 13 amino acids. The germline V and J ends were trimmed by 3 bases and 6 bases, with 11 bases remaining between them. This clonotype originated in a man aged 60-69 years with head and neck cancer. Sequences were obtained from PBMCs. V gene TRBV5-4 combines with J gene TRBJ2-3, with a weak D call TRBD1 (6 bases). DNA for the CDR3: TGTGCCAGCAGCTCCGTGGGGGCGGATACGCAGTATTTT. Protein product: CASSSVGADTQYF.